A selection of T cell receptor beta chains follows, all from one sample in a study of OX40 agonist ivuxolimab in advanced cancers. Assay: immunoSEQ multiplex PCR; the TCRdb copy retains only in-frame clones and omits some. This table holds 70,000 to 85,000 clones, about 86% found once. The starting material was CD4+ or CD8+ T cells sorted from blood, obtained in a trial of the OX40 agonist ivuxolimab. Receptors were obtained from an adult with an advanced solid tumor such as melanoma, head and neck, liver or kidney cancer. Each CDR3 is given with its conserved first and last residue. The order of the fields is V gene, clone size, J gene, D gene, CDR3 DNA, CDR3 protein. A D gene is named only where the DNA matches it firmly. The size field is filled for only some rows; it gives once, few, many or a size class.

v_call: TRBV7-9; clone_size: -; j_call: TRBJ2-2; d_call: TRBD1; cdr3_nt: TGTGCCAGAAGCGGGACAGGGACGAACACCGGGGAGCTGTTTTTT; cdr3_aa: CARSGTGTNTGELFF
v_call: TRBV25-1; clone_size: -; j_call: TRBJ2-1; d_call: TRBD2; cdr3_nt: TGTGCCAGCAGTGGAAGACAAGCGGGGGATGAGCAGTTCTTC; cdr3_aa: CASSGRQAGDEQFF
v_call: TRBV6-1; clone_size: -; j_call: TRBJ2-7; d_call: -; cdr3_nt: TGTGCCAGCAGTGAATTATTACAGAGCCACGAGCAGTACTTC; cdr3_aa: CASSELLQSHEQYF
v_call: TRBV7-2; clone_size: -; j_call: TRBJ2-3; d_call: -; cdr3_nt: TGTGCCAGCAGCCAGACTAGTCCGTCAGGTACGCAGTATTTT; cdr3_aa: CASSQTSPSGTQYF
v_call: TRBV11-2; clone_size: few; j_call: TRBJ1-4; d_call: TRBD1; cdr3_nt: TGTGCCAGCAGCTCACCTTTCGGGACAGAACTGTTTTTT; cdr3_aa: CASSSPFGTELFF
v_call: TRBV6-5; clone_size: -; j_call: TRBJ1-2; d_call: -; cdr3_nt: TGTGCCAGCAGACGGGGCTCCAACTATGGCTACACCTTC; cdr3_aa: CASRRGSNYGYTF
v_call: TRBV6-1; clone_size: -; j_call: TRBJ2-5; d_call: -; cdr3_nt: TGTGCCAGCAGCGGTACTTGGGGGCGGCGGGAGACCCAGTACTTC; cdr3_aa: CASSGTWGRRETQYF
v_call: TRBV7-2; clone_size: few; j_call: TRBJ1-6; d_call: -; cdr3_nt: TGTGCCAGCACCCTTAGGGACGTGAGGGATTCACCCCTCCACTTT; cdr3_aa: CASTLRDVRDSPLHF
v_call: TRBV7-2; clone_size: -; j_call: TRBJ2-5; d_call: TRBD2; cdr3_nt: TGTGCCAGCAGCTTAGCAGGCGGGAGGGCCGGGGAGACCCAGTACTTC; cdr3_aa: CASSLAGGRAGETQYF
v_call: TRBV19; clone_size: -; j_call: TRBJ1-2; d_call: -; cdr3_nt: TGTGCCATTTCGACAAGACCTAACTATGGCTACACCTTC; cdr3_aa: CAISTRPNYGYTF
v_call: TRBV6-1; clone_size: once; j_call: TRBJ2-1; d_call: -; cdr3_nt: TGTGCCAGCAACCAGCGGGTGGGAGGCAATGAGCAGTTCTTC; cdr3_aa: CASNQRVGGNEQFF
v_call: TRBV14; clone_size: -; j_call: TRBJ1-1; d_call: TRBD1; cdr3_nt: TGTGCCAGCAGCTCTGGACAGGGGCTGAACACTGAAGCTTTCTTT; cdr3_aa: CASSSGQGLNTEAFF